This T cell receptor beta chain was identified during a study of cytomegalovirus exposure and HLA in healthy donors. General observations from the study: Researchers catalogued about 160 TCR beta chains as cytomegalovirus-associated. TCR beta V- and J-gene trimming was later associated with a missense DCLRE1C variant.

Points on this clone: Its antigen is undetermined.

Germline CDR1 reads SGHTA; CDR2 reads FQGNSA. V was clipped by 5 bases and J by 9 bases, with 14 bases between them. The CDR3 runs 13 residues. PCR employed 60 Vbeta and 13 Jbeta primers. Assay used: immunoSEQ multiplex PCR; TCRdb lists only in-frame clones, some missing. The sample yields about 190,000 clones, about three quarters seen once. Donors sampled were nominally healthy, though unrecorded immune exposures were likely. Sample: PBMCs. The sequence came from a young woman in good health and CMV-seropositive. This chain links TRBV7-2 with TRBJ1-5; TRBD1 is a possible D gene (5 bases). The CDR3 DNA is TGTGCCAGCAGCCCCGCAGGGTGGGGGCCCCAGCATTTT. As protein: CASSPAGWGPQHF.